This paragraph covers one T cell receptor beta chain sequence. The data are from a study of control samples from healthy donors and cancer patients. The repertoire was sequenced with immunoSEQ multiplex PCR; TCRdb's copy has only in-frame clones and lacks some. Here the sample spans 150,000 to 200,000 clones, roughly 92% being singletons. The germline gives CDR1 MDHEN, CDR2 SYDVKM. V lost 3 bases and J lost 0, with 9 bases in between. The CDR3 sequence is 15 residues long. The V and J genes are TRBV28 and TRBJ1-3; unclear D gene. The receptor was derived from a woman aged 18-30 years in good health. Sequencing used blood. The CDR3 sequence is CASSLGQYSGNTIYF. In DNA, the CDR3 is TGTGCCAGCAGTTTGGGTCAGTACTCTGGAAACACCATATATTTT.